The clone carrying this T cell receptor (beta chain) was observed a handful of times. What it recognizes is unknown. These data are taken from a study of cytomegalovirus exposure and HLA in healthy donors. Study results and limitations: It was likely that a cluster of highly shared sequence variants was a sequencing artifact. Segments of the TCR beta V type were, in most cases, productive about 87% or about 30% of the time in an earlier analysis. A classifier reportedly called cytomegalovirus status with high sensitivity and specificity. An apparent linkage of common viral pathogens to several of the most significant clusters emerged in a later analysis.

Researchers ran the PCR with 60 Vbeta and 13 Jbeta primers. The data were produced by immunoSEQ multiplex PCR, yet TCRdb's version contains in-frame clones alone and is incomplete. The sample lists around 94,000 clones; around 84% were seen once. J was trimmed by 6 bases and V by 4 bases; bases with no gene match: 3. Germline V CDR1 and CDR2: MNHEY, SMNVEV (reference sequence). This CDR3 comprises 14 residues. The TCR comes from a human donor in good health. Sequenced input: PBMCs. V is TRBV27 and J is TRBJ1-6; 7 bases match TRBD1. CDR3 loop: CASSSGQLNSPLHF. CDR3 in DNA: TGTGCCAGCAGTTCGGGACAGCTTAATTCACCCCTCCACTTT.